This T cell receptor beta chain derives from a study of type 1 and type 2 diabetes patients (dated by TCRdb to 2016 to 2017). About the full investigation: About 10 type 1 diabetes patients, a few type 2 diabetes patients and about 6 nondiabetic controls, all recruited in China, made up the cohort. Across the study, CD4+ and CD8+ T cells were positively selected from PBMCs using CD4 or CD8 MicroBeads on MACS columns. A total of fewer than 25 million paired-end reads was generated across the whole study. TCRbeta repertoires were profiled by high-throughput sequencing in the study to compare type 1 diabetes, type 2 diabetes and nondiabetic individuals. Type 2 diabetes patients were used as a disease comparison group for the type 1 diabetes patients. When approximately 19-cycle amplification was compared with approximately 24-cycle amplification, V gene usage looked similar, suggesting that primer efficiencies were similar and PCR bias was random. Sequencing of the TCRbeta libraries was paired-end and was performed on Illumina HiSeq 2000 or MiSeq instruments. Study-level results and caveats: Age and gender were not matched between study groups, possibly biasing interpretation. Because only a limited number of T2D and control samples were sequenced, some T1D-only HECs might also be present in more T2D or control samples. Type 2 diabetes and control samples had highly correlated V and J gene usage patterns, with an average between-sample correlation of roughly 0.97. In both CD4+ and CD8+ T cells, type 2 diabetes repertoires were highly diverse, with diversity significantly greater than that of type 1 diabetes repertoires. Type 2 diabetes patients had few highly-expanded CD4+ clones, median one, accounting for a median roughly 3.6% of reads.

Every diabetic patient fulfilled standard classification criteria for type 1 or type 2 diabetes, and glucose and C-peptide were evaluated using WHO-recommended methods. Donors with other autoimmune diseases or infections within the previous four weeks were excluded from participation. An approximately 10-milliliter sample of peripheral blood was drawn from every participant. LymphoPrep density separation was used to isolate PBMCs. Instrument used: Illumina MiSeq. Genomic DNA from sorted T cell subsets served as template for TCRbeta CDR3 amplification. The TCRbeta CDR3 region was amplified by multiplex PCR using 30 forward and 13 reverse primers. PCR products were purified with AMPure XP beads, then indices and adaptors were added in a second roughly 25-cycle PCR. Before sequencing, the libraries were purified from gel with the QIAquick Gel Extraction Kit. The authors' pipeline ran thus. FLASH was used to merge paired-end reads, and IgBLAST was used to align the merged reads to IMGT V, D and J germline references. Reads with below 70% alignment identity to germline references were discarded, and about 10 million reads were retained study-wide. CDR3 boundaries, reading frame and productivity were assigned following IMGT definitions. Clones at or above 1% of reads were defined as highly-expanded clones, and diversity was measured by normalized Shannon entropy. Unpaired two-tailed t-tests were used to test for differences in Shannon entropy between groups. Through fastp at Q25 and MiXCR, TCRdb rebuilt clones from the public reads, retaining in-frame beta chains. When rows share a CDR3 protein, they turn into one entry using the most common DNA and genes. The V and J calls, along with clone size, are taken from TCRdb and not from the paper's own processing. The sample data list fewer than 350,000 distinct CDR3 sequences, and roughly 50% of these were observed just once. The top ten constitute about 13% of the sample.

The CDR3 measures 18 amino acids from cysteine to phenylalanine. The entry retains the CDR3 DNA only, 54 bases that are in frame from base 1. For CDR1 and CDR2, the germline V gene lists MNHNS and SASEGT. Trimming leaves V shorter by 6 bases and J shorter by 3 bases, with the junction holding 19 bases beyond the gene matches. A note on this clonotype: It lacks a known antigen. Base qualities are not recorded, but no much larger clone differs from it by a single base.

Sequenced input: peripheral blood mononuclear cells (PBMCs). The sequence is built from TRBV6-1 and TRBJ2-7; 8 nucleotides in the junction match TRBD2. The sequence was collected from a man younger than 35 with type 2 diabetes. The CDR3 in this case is CASRERESPTTSYYEQYF. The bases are TGTGCCAGCAGGGAGCGGGAGTCGCCAACCACTTCGTACTACGAGCAGTACTTC.